The T cell receptor (beta chain) under discussion was sequenced for a study of blood T cell repertoires in COVID-19. TCRdb keeps only in-frame clones here, not all; method: immunoSEQ multiplex PCR. Of a few hundred thousand clones listed, around 90% are singletons. The count of this clone is one. This CDR3 contains 13 residues. With 6 bases clipped from V and 1 base from J, the junction kept 2 bases outside the gene matches. The germline V gene encodes CDR1 ENHRY and CDR2 SYGVKD. Sequencing input: PBMCs or T cells enriched from blood (not recorded which). V and J are TRBV10-3 and TRBJ2-5, with TRBD1 identical over 7 bases. This clonotype was sampled from a woman aged 18-29 years who had recovered from COVID-19. This chain's CDR3 is CAIRGTAQETQYF. In DNA form, the CDR3 reads TGTGCCATCAGGGGGACAGCCCAAGAGACCCAGTACTTC.